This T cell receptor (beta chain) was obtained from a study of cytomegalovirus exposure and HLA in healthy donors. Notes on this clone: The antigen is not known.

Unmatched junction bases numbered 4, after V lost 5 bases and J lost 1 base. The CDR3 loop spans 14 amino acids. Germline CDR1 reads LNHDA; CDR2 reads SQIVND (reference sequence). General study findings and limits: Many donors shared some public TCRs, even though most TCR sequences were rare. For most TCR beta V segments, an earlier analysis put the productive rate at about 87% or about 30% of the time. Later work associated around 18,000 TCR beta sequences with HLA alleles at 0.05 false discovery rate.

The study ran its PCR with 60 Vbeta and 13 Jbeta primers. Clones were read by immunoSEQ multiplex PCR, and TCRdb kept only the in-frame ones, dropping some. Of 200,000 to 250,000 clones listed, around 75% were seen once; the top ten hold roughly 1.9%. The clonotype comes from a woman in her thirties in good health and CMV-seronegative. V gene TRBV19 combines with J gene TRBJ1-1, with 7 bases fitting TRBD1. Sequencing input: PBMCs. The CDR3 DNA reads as TGTGCCAGTAGTCGGGACAGCTCGAACACTGAAGCTTTCTTT. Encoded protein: CASSRDSSNTEAFF.